This TCR beta chain appears in the sequencing data of a study of long-term antiretroviral therapy in people with HIV. Study-wide findings and caveats: Repertoires in HIV (unlike those of controls) had narrower CDR3 length ranges.

This clone appeared a single time. Its specificity is unknown. V dropped 5 bases and J dropped 3; count of bases not matched to a gene: 10. The germline V gene encodes CDR1 PRHDT and CDR2 FYEKMQ (reference sequence). This CDR3 spans 16 amino acids. The assay, immunoSEQ v3.0, was run at survey level. Repertoires were generated with immunoSEQ multiplex PCR, while TCRdb's copy carries only in-frame clones and drops some. The sample contains around 40,000 clones, approximately 86% of which appear only once. A minimum of one pre-ART and two post-ART PBMC samples existed for each donor. Treatment of all HIV participants took place in the United States.

This clonotype originated in a woman aged 18-30 years with HIV. The chain carries TRBV13 and TRBJ2-7; 10 bases map to TRBD2. Sequenced here: unsorted PBMCs, sampled just before starting antiretroviral therapy. CDR3 nucleotides: TGTGCCAGCAGCCGTCGGACTAGCGGTCTTTACTACGAGCAGTACTTC. The encoded protein is CASSRRTSGLYYEQYF.